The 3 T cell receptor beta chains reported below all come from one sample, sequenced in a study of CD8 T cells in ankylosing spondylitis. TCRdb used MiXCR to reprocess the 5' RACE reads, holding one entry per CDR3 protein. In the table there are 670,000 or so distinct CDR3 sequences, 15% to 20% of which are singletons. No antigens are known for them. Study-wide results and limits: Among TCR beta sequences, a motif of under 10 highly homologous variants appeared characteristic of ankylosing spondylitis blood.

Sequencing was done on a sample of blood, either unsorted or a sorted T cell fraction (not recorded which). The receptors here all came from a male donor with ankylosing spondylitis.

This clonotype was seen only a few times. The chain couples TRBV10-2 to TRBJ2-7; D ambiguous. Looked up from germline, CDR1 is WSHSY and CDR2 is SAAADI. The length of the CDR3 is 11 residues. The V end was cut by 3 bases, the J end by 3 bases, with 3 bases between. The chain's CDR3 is CASSDVYEQYF. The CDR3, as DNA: TGCGCCAGCAGTGATGTCTACGAGCAGTACTTC.

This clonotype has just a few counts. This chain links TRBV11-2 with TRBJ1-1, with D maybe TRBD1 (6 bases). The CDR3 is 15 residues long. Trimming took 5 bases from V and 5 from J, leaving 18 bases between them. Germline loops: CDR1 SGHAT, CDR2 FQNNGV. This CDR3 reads CASSGRVLTGTEAFF. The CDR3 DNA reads TGTGCCAGCAGCGGCAGGGTCCTCACAGGGACTGAAGCTTTCTTT.

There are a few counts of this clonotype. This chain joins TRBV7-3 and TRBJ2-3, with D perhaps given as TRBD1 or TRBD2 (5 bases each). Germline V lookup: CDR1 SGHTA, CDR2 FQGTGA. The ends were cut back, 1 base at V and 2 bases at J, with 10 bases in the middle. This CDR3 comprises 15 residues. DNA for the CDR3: TGTGCCAGCAGCTTAAGTCGGGGACCCACAGATACGCAGTATTTT. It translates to CASSLSRGPTDTQYF. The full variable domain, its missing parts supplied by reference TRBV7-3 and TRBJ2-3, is GAGVSQTPSNKVTEKGKYVELRCDPISGHTALYWYRQSLGQGPEFLIYFQGTGAADDSGLPNDRFFAVRPEGSVSTLKIQRTERGDSAVYLCASSLSRGPTDTQYFGPGTRLTVL.